Listed here are 4 T cell receptor beta chains from one sample, sequenced in a study of blood T cell repertoires in COVID-19. Only in-frame clones appear in the TCRdb table, and some are missing; sequencing was by immunoSEQ multiplex PCR. The table shows about 80,000 clones, with 70% to 90% occurring only once. Sequencing was carried out using peripheral blood. These receptors originate from a man in his 70s with acute or convalescent COVID-19.

This clone was observed a single time. This chain links TRBV28 with TRBJ1-3; D not certain. The CDR3 runs to 14 residues. The germline V and J ends were trimmed by 4 bases and 0 bases, with 7 bases remaining between them. Germline values: CDR1 MDHEN, CDR2 SYDVKM. The CDR3 DNA sequence: TGTGCCAGCAGTTCCCCCAGCTCTGGAAACACCATATATTTT. Translated, it gives CASSSPSSGNTIYF.

The rearrangement links TRBV2 to TRBJ2-7; D unclear. This CDR3 has 14 residues. Germline V gene sequence: CDR1 SNHLY, CDR2 FYNNEI. V was shortened by 0 bases and J by 2 bases, with 8 bases between the two germline ends. DNA for the CDR3: TGTGCCAGCAGTGAAGCTCCTATGACCTACGAGCAGTACTTC. This translates into CASSEAPMTYEQYF. The full variable domain, rest sourced from reference TRBV2 and TRBJ2-7, is EPEVTQTPSHQVTQMGQEVILRCVPISNHLYFYWYRQILGQKVEFLVSFYNNEISEKSEIFDDQFSVERPDGSNFTLKIRSTKLEDSAMYFCASSEAPMTYEQYFGPGTRLTVT.

The chain is built from TRBV2 and TRBJ1-2, with TRBD1 matching 8 bases. V shed 4 bases, J shed 2 bases, and the junction held 3 bases outside the gene matches. The CDR3 length is 14 residues. Germline values: CDR1 SNHLY, CDR2 FYNNEI. As DNA, the CDR3 is TGTGCCAGCAGTGGGACAGGGACCAACTATGGCTACACCTTC. This sequence encodes CASSGTGTNYGYTF.

This rearrangement joins TRBV6-2 or TRBV6-3 to TRBJ2-3; D is undetermined. The CDR3 is made up of 16 amino acids. The V end lost 3 bases, the J end lost 2 bases, and 15 bases lay between the germline ends. The V gene's germline CDR1 is MNHEY and CDR2 SVGEGT. The CDR3 protein is CASSYPANSFTDTQYF. The CDR3 DNA sequence: TGTGCCAGCAGTTATCCCGCTAATAGTTTCACAGATACGCAGTATTTT.